Below are 14 T cell receptor beta chains sequenced from a single sample in a study of vaccination effects on CD4 cells after COVID-19. These receptors have no identified antigens. The table came from immunoSEQ multiplex PCR; TCRdb's copy has only in-frame clones and leaves some out. Of 75,000 or so clones listed, roughly 73% were seen once; the top ten hold more than 1%. Prior to sequencing, the ViraFEST assay stimulated PBMC with viral peptide pools, which expanded the antigen-specific CD4+ T cells. The culture ran for approximately 11 days before CD4+ T cells were isolated. Each participant was administered two doses of either the BNT162b2 or the mRNA-1273 vaccine. Specimen: CD4+ T cells from PBMCs cultured with HCoV-OC43 spike peptides, collected after COVID-19 vaccination. Indicated subset: HCoV-OC43 spike overlapping peptide pool stimulation. These receptor sequences come from a human donor who received a COVID-19 vaccine.

This clone was seen only a few times. The chain joins TRBV7-9 to TRBJ1-3, with D tentatively TRBD1 (6 bases). Trimming cost V 5 bases and J 0 bases, with 20 bases left between them. This CDR3 spans 18 amino acids. CDR1 SEHNR and CDR2 FQNEAQ come from the germline V gene (reference sequence). The CDR3 protein is CASSPRRGRSISGNTIYF. CDR3 DNA sequence: TGTGCCAGCAGCCCTAGGAGGGGGAGAAGCATCTCTGGAAACACCATATATTTT.

The chain links TRBV5-1 to TRBJ2-5; 8 bases match TRBD1. Germline values: CDR1 SGHRS, CDR2 YFSETQ. With V trimmed by 0 bases and J by 7 bases, 8 bases remained unmatched. The CDR3 has 15 residues. CDR3 in DNA: TGCGCCAGCAGCTTGGACAGGGGGACCTCAGGGACCCAGTACTTC. It codes for CASSLDRGTSGTQYF.

The chain joins TRBV24-1 to TRBJ2-2; D may be TRBD1 (5 bases). V was cut by 6 bases and J by 4 bases, with 14 bases left in between. The CDR3 loop spans 15 amino acids. Germline lookup yields CDR1 KGHDR and CDR2 SFDVKD. CDR3 sequence (DNA): TGTGCCACCAGTACAACGGACACCCTCACCGGGGAGCTGTTTTTT. Translation: CATSTTDTLTGELFF.

This clone was found a few times. The CDR3 nucleotides read TGCAGTGCTGAGAACACTGAAGCTTTCTTT. As protein: CSAENTEAFF. The rearrangement joins TRBV20-1 to TRBJ1-1; the D is unclear. The V gene's germline CDR1 is DFQATT and CDR2 SNEGSKA (reference sequence). The V end lost 5 bases, the J end lost 1 base, and 2 bases lay between the germline ends. The CDR3 contains 10 residues.

A single count supports this clone. The chain recombines TRBV6-5 with TRBJ1-2, with D possibly being TRBD1 (6 bases). This CDR3 has 15 amino acids. V gave up 5 bases and J gave up 3 bases, with 16 bases separating them. Germline V gene sequence: CDR1 MNHEY, CDR2 SVGAGI. The CDR3 spells CASSTLATGDYGYTF. The CDR3 nucleotides are TGTGCCAGCAGTACCCTCGCGACAGGCGACTATGGCTACACCTTC.

This clone was found a few times. The CDR3 loop is CASSPNRGPYEQYV. CDR3 in DNA: TGTGCCAGCTCACCTAACAGGGGGCCCTACGAGCAGTACGTC. This chain uses TRBV18 with TRBJ2-7; 9 bases fit TRBD1. The CDR3 extends over 14 amino acids. In germline, CDR1 is KGHSH, CDR2 LQKENI. After removal of 3 bases from V and 2 bases from J, the junction contained 2 bases not matched to a gene.

The chain employs TRBV7-2 and TRBJ1-1; a possible D gene is TRBD1 (5 bases). The V gene lost 3 bases and the J gene lost 0 bases, with 8 bases spanning the gap. Germline V gene lookup returns CDR1 SGHTA and CDR2 FQGNSA. The CDR3 covers 14 residues. The CDR3 spells CASSFLGVNTEAFF. In DNA form, the CDR3 reads TGTGCCAGCAGCTTCTTAGGGGTGAACACTGAAGCTTTCTTT.

The chain uses TRBV10-3 and TRBJ1-2, with 10 nucleotides matching TRBD1. J gave up 6 bases and V 7 bases, and 5 bases lay outside the gene matches. Germline assignment: CDR1 ENHRY and CDR2 SYGVKD. The CDR3 runs 13 residues. The CDR3 DNA sequence: TGTGCCATCACCCCGACAGGGGGCAATGGCTACACCTTC. Translating gives CAITPTGGNGYTF.

The rearrangement joins TRBV7-9 to TRBJ2-5, with D possibly called TRBD1 or TRBD2 (5 bases each). This CDR3 contains 16 residues. Germline V CDR1 and CDR2: SEHNR, FQNEAQ (reference sequence). Deletions cut 5 bases from V and 2 bases from J, with 18 bases between. This CDR3 reads CASSPRGRGRQETQYF. The CDR3 coding sequence is TGTGCCAGCAGCCCCCGTGGCCGGGGACGGCAAGAGACCCAGTACTTC.

The chain combines TRBV7-6 with TRBJ1-4; TRBD1 agrees at 7 bases. Unmatched junction bases numbered 11, after V lost 5 bases and J lost 8 bases. CDR1 SGHVS and CDR2 FNYEAQ come from the germline V gene. The CDR3 covers 15 residues. CDR3 sequence: CASSPLQGYFEKLFF. CDR3 coding DNA: TGTGCCAGCAGCCCATTACAGGGGTACTTCGAAAAACTGTTTTTT.

This clone has only a few counts. The V gene is TRBV3-1 (or the pseudogene TRBV3-2), the J gene TRBJ1-2; D is unclear. The CDR3 sequence is 13 residues long. Germline CDR1 reads LGHDT; CDR2 reads YNNKEL (reference sequence). Trimming took off 2 bases at V and 4 bases at J, with 8 bases between the two ends. CDR3 loop: CASSQRDGYGYTF. CDR3 coding DNA: TGTGCCAGCAGCCAAAGGGATGGCTATGGCTACACCTTC.

This sequence joins TRBV15 and TRBJ1-4; D gene ambiguous. Germline lookup yields CDR1 LNHNV and CDR2 YYDKDF (reference sequence). V was trimmed by 0 bases and J by 7 bases, leaving 9 bases between them. The CDR3 runs 14 residues. The CDR3, as DNA: TGTGCCACCAGCAGAGATGGTGCTGTTGAAAAACTGTTTTTT. Its protein is CATSRDGAVEKLFF. The variable domain in full, with the rest retrieved from reference TRBV15 and TRBJ1-4, is DAMVIQNPRYQVTQFGKPVTLSCSQTLNHNVMYWYQQKSSQAPKLLFHYYDKDFNNEADTPDNFQSRRPNTSFCFLDIRSPGLGDTAMYLCATSRDGAVEKLFFGSGTQLSVL.

The chain carries TRBV10-3 and TRBJ2-3; 10 nucleotides align to TRBD2. With V trimmed by 4 bases and J by 1 base, 5 bases remained unmatched. The CDR3 runs 16 residues. Germline V lookup: CDR1 ENHRY, CDR2 SYGVKD. Here the CDR3 reads CAISGGGTSGTDTQYF. The CDR3 DNA is TGTGCCATCAGTGGCGGCGGGACTAGCGGCACAGATACGCAGTATTTT.

The chain links TRBV5-1 to TRBJ2-1; D gene ambiguous. The ends were cut back, 4 bases at V and 1 base at J, with 12 bases in the middle. The CDR3 contains 15 residues. Germline CDR1 is SGHRS and CDR2 is YFSETQ. CDR3 coding DNA: TGCGCCAGCAGCCTCGGGCCGGAGTCCTACAATGAGCAGTTCTTC. Amino acid sequence: CASSLGPESYNEQFF.